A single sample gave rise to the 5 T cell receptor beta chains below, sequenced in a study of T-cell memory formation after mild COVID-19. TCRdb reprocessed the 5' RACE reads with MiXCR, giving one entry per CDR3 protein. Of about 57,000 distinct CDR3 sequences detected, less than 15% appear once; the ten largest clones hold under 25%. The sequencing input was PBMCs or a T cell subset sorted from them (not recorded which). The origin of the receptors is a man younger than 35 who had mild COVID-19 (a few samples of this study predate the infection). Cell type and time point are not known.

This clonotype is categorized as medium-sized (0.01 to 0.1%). CDR3 bases: TGTGCCACCCAGGATGCTGGAGAGACCCAGTACTTC. Translation: CATQDAGETQYF. V and J are TRBV2 and TRBJ2-5; D gene ambiguous. The CDR3 is made up of 12 amino acids. Germline CDR1 is SNHLY and CDR2 is FYNNEI. With 10 bases removed from V and 4 bases from J, the gap between germline ends came to 13 bases.

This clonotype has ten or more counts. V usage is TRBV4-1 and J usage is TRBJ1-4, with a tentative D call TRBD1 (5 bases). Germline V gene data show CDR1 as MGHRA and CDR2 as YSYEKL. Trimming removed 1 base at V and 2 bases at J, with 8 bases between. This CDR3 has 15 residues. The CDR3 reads CASSQVGTTNEKLFF. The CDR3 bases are TGCGCCAGCAGCCAAGTTGGGACGACTAATGAAAAACTGTTTTTT.

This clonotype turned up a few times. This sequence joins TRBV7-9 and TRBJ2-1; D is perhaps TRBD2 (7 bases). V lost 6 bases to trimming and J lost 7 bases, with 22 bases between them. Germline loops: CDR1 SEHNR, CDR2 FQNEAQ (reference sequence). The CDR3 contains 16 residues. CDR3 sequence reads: CASRFPSGTLFNEQFF. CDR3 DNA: TGTGCCAGCAGATTTCCGAGCGGGACACTCTTTAATGAGCAGTTCTTC.

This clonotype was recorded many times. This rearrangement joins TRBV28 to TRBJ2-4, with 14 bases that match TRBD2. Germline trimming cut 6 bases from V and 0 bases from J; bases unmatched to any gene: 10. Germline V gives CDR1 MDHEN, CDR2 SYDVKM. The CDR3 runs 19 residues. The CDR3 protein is CASSRRGLAGVLAKNIQYF. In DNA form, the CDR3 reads TGTGCCAGCAGCCGACGGGGACTAGCGGGGGTTTTAGCCAAAAACATTCAGTACTTC.

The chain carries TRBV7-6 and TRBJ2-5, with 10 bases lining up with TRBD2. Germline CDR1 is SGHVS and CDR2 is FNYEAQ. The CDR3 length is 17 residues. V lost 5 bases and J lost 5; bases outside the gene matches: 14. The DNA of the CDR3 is TGTGCCAGCAGCCCCCGGGGAGCGGGGGGGCCGGTTGAGACCCAGTACTTC. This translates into CASSPRGAGGPVETQYF. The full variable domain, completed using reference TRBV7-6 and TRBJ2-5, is GAGVSQSPRYKVTKRGQDVALRCDPISGHVSLYWYRQALGQGPEFLTYFNYEAQQDKSGLPNDRFSAERPEGSISTLTIQRTEQRDSAMYRCASSPRGAGGPVETQYFGPGTRLLVL.